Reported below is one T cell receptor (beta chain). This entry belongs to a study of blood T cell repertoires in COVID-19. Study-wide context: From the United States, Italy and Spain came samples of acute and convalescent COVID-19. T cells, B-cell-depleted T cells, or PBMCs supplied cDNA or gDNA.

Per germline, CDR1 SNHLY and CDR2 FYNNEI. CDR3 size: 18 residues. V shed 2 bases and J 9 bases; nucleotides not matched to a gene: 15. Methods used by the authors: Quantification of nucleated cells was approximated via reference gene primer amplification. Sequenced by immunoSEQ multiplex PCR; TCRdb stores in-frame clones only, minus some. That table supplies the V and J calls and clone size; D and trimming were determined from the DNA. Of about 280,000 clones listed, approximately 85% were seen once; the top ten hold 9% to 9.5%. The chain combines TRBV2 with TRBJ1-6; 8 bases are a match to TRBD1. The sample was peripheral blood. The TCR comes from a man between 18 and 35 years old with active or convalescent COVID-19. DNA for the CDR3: TGTGCCAGCAGTGAACCACAGGACAGGGTTCAGTTGGGTTCACCCCTCCACTTT. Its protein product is CASSEPQDRVQLGSPLHF. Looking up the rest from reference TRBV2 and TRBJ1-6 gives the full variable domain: EPEVTQTPSHQVTQMGQEVILRCVPISNHLYFYWYRQILGQKVEFLVSFYNNEISEKSEIFDDQFSVERPDGSNFTLKIRSTKLEDSAMYFCASSEPQDRVQLGSPLHFGNGTRLTVT.